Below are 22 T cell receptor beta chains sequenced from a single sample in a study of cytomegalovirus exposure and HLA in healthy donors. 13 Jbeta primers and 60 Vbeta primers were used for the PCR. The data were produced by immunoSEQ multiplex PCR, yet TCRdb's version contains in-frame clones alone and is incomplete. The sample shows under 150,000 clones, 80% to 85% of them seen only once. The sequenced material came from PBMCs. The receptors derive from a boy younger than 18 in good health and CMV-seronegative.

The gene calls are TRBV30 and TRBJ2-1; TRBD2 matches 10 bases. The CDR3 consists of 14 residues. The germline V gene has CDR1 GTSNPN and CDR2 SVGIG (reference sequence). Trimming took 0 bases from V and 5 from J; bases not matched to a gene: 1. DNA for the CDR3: TGTGCCTGGAGTGTCACTAGCGGGGACAATGAGCAGTTCTTC. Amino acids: CAWSVTSGDNEQFF.

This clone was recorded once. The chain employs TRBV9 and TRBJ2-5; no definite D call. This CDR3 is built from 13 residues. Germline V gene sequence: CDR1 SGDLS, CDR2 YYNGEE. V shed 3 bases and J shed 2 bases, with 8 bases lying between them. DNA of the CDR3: TGTGCCAGCAGCGCGCCAACTCAAGAGACCCAGTACTTC. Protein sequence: CASSAPTQETQYF.

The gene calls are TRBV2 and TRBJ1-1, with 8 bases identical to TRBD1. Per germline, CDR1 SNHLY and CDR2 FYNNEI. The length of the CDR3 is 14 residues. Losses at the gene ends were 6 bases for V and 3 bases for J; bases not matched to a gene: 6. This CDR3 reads CASRLDRADTEAFF. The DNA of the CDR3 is TGTGCCAGCAGATTGGACAGGGCCGACACTGAAGCTTTCTTT.

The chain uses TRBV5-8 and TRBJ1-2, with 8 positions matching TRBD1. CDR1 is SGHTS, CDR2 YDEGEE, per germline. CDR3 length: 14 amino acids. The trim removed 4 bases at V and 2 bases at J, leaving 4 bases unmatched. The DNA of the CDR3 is TGTGCCAGCAGCCTGGGGACAGGAAACTATGGCTACACCTTC. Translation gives CASSLGTGNYGYTF.

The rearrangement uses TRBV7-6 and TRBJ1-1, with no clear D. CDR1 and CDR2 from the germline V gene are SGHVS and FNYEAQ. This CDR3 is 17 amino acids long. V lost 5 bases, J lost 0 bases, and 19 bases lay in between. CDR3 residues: CASSPPVQAMMNTEAFF. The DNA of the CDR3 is TGTGCCAGCAGCCCCCCAGTGCAGGCTATGATGAACACTGAAGCTTTCTTT.

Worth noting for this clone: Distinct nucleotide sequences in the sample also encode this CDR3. The CDR3 protein is CASSLVRETQYF. The DNA for the CDR3 is TGCGCCAGCAGCTTGGTCCGGGAGACCCAGTACTTC. This chain links TRBV5-1 with TRBJ2-5; D remains unclear. The CDR3 extends over 12 amino acids. Trimming shortened V by 0 bases and J by 5 bases, and 5 bases separated the two germline ends. Germline-derived CDR1 and CDR2 are SGHRS and YFSETQ.

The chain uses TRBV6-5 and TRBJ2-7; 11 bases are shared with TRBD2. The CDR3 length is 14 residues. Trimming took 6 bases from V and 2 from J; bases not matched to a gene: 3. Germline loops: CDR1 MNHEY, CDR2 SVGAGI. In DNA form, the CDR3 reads TGTGCCAGCAGCCCGGGACTAGCGGCCTACGAGCAGTACTTC. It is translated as CASSPGLAAYEQYF.

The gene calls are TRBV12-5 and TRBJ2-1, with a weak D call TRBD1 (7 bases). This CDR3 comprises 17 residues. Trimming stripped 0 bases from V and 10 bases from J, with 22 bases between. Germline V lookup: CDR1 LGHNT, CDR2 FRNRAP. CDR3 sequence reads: CASGLVIQGTPLREQFF. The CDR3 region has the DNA TGTGCTAGTGGTTTGGTAATACAGGGGACTCCCCTTAGGGAGCAGTTCTTC.

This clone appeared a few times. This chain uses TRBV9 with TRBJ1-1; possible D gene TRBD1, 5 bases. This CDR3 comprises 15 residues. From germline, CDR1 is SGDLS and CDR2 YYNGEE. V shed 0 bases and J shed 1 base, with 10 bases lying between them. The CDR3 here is CASSVVLTGNTEAFF. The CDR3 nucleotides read TGTGCCAGCAGCGTAGTTTTAACAGGGAACACTGAAGCTTTCTTT.

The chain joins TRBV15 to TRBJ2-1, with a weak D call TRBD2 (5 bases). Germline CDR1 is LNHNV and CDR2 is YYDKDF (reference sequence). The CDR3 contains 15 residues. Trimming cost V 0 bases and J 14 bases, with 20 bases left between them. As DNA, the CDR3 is TGTGCCACCAGCAGAGATCCTAGCCGGGCCTTCGATAAGTTCTTC. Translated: CATSRDPSRAFDKFF.

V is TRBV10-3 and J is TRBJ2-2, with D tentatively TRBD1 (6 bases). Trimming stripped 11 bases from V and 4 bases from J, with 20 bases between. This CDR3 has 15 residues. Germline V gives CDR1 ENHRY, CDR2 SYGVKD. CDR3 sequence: CAVSRQDLATGELFF. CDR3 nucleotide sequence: TGTGCCGTGTCCCGACAGGATTTGGCCACCGGGGAGCTGTTTTTT.

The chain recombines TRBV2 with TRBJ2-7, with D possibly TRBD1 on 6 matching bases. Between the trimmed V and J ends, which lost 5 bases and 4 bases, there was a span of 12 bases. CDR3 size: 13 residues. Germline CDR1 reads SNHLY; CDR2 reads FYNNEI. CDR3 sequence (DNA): TGTGCCAGCAGTCCGACAGGCGGATACGAGCAGTACTTC. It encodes CASSPTGGYEQYF.

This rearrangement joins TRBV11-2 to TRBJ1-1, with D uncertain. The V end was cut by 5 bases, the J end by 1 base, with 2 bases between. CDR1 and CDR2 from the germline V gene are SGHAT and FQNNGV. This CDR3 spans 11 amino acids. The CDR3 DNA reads TGTGCCAGCAGCCGGAACACTGAAGCTTTCTTT. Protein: CASSRNTEAFF.

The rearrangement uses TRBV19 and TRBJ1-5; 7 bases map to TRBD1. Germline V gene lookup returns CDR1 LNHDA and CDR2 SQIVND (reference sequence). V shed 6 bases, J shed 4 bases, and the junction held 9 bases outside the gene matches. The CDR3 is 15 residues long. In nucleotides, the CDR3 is TGTGCCAGTAGCGTTTGGCAGGGGGGTAATCAGCCCCAGCATTTT. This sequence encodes CASSVWQGGNQPQHF. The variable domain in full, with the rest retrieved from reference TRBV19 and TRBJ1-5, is DGGITQSPKYLFRKEGQNVTLSCEQNLNHDAMYWYRQDPGQGLRLIYYSQIVNDFQKGDIAEGYSVSREKKESFPLTVTSAQKNPTAFYLCASSVWQGGNQPQHFGDGTRLSIL.

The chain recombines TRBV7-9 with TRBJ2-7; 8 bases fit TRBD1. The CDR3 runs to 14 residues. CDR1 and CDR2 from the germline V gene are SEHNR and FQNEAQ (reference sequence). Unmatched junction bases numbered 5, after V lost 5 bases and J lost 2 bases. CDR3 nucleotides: TGTGCCAGCAGCGACAGGGGAAAACCCTACGAGCAGTACTTC. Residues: CASSDRGKPYEQYF.

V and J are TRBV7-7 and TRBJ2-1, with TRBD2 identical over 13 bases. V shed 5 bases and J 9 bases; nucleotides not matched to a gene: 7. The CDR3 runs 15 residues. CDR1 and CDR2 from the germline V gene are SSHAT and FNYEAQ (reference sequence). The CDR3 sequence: CASSIGLAGVSEQFF. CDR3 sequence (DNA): TGTGCCAGCAGCATTGGACTAGCGGGAGTTAGTGAGCAGTTCTTC.

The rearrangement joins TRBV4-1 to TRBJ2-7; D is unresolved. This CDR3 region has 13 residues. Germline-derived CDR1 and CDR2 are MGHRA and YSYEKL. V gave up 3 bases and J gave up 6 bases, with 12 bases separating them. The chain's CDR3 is CASSHVINSEQYF. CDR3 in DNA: TGCGCCAGCAGCCATGTTATCAACAGCGAGCAGTACTTC.

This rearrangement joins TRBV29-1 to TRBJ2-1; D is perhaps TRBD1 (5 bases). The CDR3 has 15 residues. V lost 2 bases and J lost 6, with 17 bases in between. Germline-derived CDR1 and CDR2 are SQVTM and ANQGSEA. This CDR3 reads CSVEWADIFGNEQFF. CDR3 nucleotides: TGCAGCGTTGAATGGGCGGACATATTCGGCAATGAGCAGTTCTTC.

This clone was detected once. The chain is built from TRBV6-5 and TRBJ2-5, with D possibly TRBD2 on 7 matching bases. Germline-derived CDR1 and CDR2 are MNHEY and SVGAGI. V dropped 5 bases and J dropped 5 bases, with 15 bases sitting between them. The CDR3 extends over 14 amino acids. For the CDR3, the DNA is TGTGCCAGCAGTCGAAGGGGGGGAAGCGAGACCCAGTACTTC. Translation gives CASSRRGGSETQYF.

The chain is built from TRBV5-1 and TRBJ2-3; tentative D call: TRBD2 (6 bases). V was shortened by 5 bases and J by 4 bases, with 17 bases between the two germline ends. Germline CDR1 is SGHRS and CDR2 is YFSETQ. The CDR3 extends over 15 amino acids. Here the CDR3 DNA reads TGCGCCAGCAGTCATGAGCCGGAGGGTGCAGATACGCAGTATTTT. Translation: CASSHEPEGADTQYF.

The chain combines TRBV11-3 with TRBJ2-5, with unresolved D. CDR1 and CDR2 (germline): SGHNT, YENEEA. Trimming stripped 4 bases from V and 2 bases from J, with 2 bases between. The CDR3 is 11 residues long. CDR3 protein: CASSSQETQYF. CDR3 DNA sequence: TGTGCCAGCAGCTCACAAGAGACCCAGTACTTC.

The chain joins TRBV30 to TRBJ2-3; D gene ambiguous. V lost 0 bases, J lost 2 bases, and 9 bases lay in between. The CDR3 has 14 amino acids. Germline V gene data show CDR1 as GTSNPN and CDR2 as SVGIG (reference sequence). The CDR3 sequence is CAWSVASNTDTQYF. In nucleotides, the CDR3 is TGTGCCTGGAGTGTGGCCTCGAACACAGATACGCAGTATTTT.